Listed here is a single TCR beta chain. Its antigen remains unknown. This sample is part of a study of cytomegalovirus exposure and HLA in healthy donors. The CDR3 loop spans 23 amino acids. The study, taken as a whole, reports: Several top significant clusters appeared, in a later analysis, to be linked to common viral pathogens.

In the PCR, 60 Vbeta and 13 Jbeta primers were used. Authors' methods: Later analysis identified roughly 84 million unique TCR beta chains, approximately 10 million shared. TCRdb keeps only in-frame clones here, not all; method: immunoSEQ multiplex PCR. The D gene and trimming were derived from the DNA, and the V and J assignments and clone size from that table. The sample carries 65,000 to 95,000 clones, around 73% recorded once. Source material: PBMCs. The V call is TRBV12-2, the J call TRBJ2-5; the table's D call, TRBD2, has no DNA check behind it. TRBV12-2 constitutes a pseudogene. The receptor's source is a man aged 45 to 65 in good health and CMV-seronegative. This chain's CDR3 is CASRLVPGLAGGDEGMVQETQYF. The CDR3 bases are TGTGCAAGTCGCTTAGTCCCAGGACTAGCGGGGGGGGATGAAGGGATGGTACAAGAGACCCAGTACTTC.